These 24 T cell receptor beta chains were all obtained from the same sample, sequenced in a study of blood T cell repertoires in COVID-19. The method was immunoSEQ multiplex PCR; TCRdb's version includes in-frame clones alone and lacks a portion of them. Of roughly 90,000 clones detected, 85% appear once; the ten largest clones hold about two fifths. Sequenced input: peripheral blood. These TCRs come from an elderly man with acute or convalescent COVID-19.

This rearrangement joins TRBV30 to TRBJ2-5, with 10 bases identical to TRBD2. The CDR3 length is 15 residues. Trimming removed 5 bases from V and 2 bases from J; junction bases left unmatched: 8. The germline V gene has CDR1 GTSNPN and CDR2 SVGIG (reference sequence). The CDR3 nucleotides read TGTGCCTGGGGGACCGGGACTAGCGTACAAGAGACCCAGTACTTC. This codes for CAWGTGTSVQETQYF.

This clone was detected once. CDR3 amino acids: CASRTGRDNSPLHF. DNA for the CDR3: TGTGCCAGTAGGACAGGTCGAGATAATTCACCCCTCCACTTT. The chain couples TRBV9 to TRBJ1-6; 7 bases are shared with TRBD1. The CDR3 is 14 residues long. Germline V CDR1 and CDR2: SGDLS, YYNGEE. Trimming removed 8 bases from V and 5 bases from J; junction bases left unmatched: 7.

The chain joins TRBV5-4 to TRBJ1-1; possibly TRBD1 for D (5 bases). V was trimmed by 2 bases and J by 1 base, leaving 12 bases between them. The CDR3 length is 15 residues. Germline assignment: CDR1 SGHNT and CDR2 YYREEE (reference sequence). CDR3 sequence (DNA): TGTGCCAGCAGCTTCGGAGGGACCGAGAACACTGAAGCTTTCTTT. Its translation is CASSFGGTENTEAFF. Full variable domain (rest looked up from reference TRBV5-4 and TRBJ1-1): ETGVTQSPTHLIKTRGQQVTLRCSSQSGHNTVSWYQQALGQGPQFIFQYYREEENGRGNFPPRFSGLQFPNYSSELNVNALELDDSALYLCASSFGGTENTEAFFGQGTRLTVV.

The chain joins TRBV7-2 to TRBJ2-1; 11 bases align to TRBD2. Germline-derived CDR1 and CDR2 are SGHTA and FQGNSA. Losses at the gene ends were 5 bases for V and 6 bases for J; bases not matched to a gene: 3. There are 14 residues in the CDR3. The CDR3 bases are TGTGCCAGCAGCCCTGGACTAGCGGGCAATGAGCAGTTCTTC. Its protein product is CASSPGLAGNEQFF. The full variable domain, completed using reference TRBV7-2 and TRBJ2-1, is GAGVSQSPSNKVTEKGKDVELRCDPISGHTALYWYRQSLGQGLEFLIYFQGNSAPDKSGLPSDRFSAERTGGSVSTLTIQRTQQEDSAVYLCASSPGLAGNEQFFGPGTRLTVL.

The genes are TRBV5-1 and TRBJ2-5; tentatively, D is TRBD1 (6 bases). CDR1 is SGHRS and CDR2 is YFSETQ in the germline V gene. V was cut by 4 bases and J by 5 bases, with 21 bases left in between. The length of the CDR3 is 16 residues. CDR3 nucleotides: TGCGCCAGCAGCCAGACGACAGGCCCGACGGGGGAGACCCAGTACTTC. Translating it yields CASSQTTGPTGETQYF.

This clone showed up just a few times. V and J are TRBV9 and TRBJ2-7; maybe TRBD2 (5 bases). Germline V gene data show CDR1 as SGDLS and CDR2 as YYNGEE. V lost 3 bases to trimming and J lost 7 bases, with 17 bases between them. The length of the CDR3 is 14 residues. The CDR3 DNA is TGTGCCAGCAGCGAAACCGCCTTCAGACTAGAGCAGTACTTC. Its translation: CASSETAFRLEQYF.

This clone was picked up one time. The chain joins TRBV2 to TRBJ1-6; D remains ambiguous. Germline V gene sequence: CDR1 SNHLY, CDR2 FYNNEI. CDR3 length: 17 amino acids. The ends were cut back, 8 bases at V and 3 bases at J, with 20 bases in the middle. CDR3: CASLIFPVRDYNSPLHF. The CDR3 region has the DNA TGTGCCAGCCTAATCTTTCCGGTGAGGGACTATAATTCACCCCTCCACTTT.

This clone has a handful of counts. The chain carries TRBV6-5 and TRBJ2-3, with 8 bases aligning to TRBD1. CDR3 length: 15 amino acids. The trim removed 3 bases at V and 4 bases at J, leaving 6 bases unmatched. Per the germline V gene, CDR1 is MNHEY and CDR2 is SVGAGI. The CDR3 DNA reads as TGTGCCAGCAGTTATTGGACAGGGCGAGCAGATACGCAGTATTTT. Translating it yields CASSYWTGRADTQYF.

This chain connects TRBV5-1 to TRBJ1-6; 10 nucleotides match TRBD1. This CDR3 contains 14 residues. J gave up 10 bases and V 3 bases, and 4 bases lay outside the gene matches. The germline CDR1 and CDR2 sequences are SGHRS and YFSETQ. The CDR3 sequence: CASSSGQGDSPLHF. CDR3 in DNA: TGCGCCAGCAGCTCTGGACAGGGGGACTCACCCCTCCACTTT.

J is TRBJ2-7 and V is TRBV27; a weak D match, TRBD1 (6 bases). CDR1 is MNHEY, CDR2 SMNVEV, per germline (reference sequence). The V end was cut by 6 bases, the J end by 5 bases, with 17 bases between. The CDR3 consists of 14 residues. CDR3 sequence reads: CASRSKRGTDEQYF. CDR3 DNA sequence: TGTGCCAGCAGATCGAAGAGGGGGACGGACGAGCAGTACTTC.

This clone has only a few counts. The V call is TRBV19, the J call TRBJ1-5, with D perhaps TRBD1 (6 bases). Germline lookup yields CDR1 LNHDA and CDR2 SQIVND (reference sequence). V lost 5 bases to trimming and J lost 0 bases, with 14 bases between them. The CDR3 has 16 amino acids. Here the CDR3 reads CASSATGFVSNQPQHF. In DNA form, the CDR3 reads TGTGCCAGTAGTGCGACAGGTTTCGTTAGCAATCAGCCCCAGCATTTT.

The chain has TRBV19 and TRBJ1-3, with a weak D call TRBD1 (5 bases). Germline V gene data show CDR1 as LNHDA and CDR2 as SQIVND (reference sequence). V was cut by 5 bases and J by 2 bases, with 10 bases left in between. The CDR3 is 14 residues long. The CDR3 DNA follows: TGTGCCAGTAGTCCAGGGTATACTGGAAACACCATATATTTT. The encoded protein is CASSPGYTGNTIYF.

In nucleotides, the CDR3 is TGTGCCAGCAGTGACAGTCTTCAGCCCCAGCATTTT. Amino acid sequence: CASSDSLQPQHF. V and J are TRBV6-1 and TRBJ1-5; the D is unclear. Germline CDR1 and CDR2: MNHNS and SASEGT. The CDR3 length is 12 residues. Trimming left V 3 bases short and J 6 bases short, with 6 bases between.

The chain carries TRBV27 and TRBJ1-6; 9 nucleotides agree with TRBD1. The length of the CDR3 is 15 residues. Germline-derived CDR1 and CDR2 are MNHEY and SMNVEV (reference sequence). Trimming removed 6 bases from V and 9 bases from J; junction bases left unmatched: 9. The chain's CDR3 is CASSDRDRVGSPLHF. CDR3 DNA sequence: TGTGCCAGCAGCGACCGGGACAGGGTCGGTTCACCCCTCCACTTT.

The V gene is TRBV2, the J gene TRBJ2-5; TRBD1 matches 7 bases. Per the germline V gene, CDR1 is SNHLY and CDR2 is FYNNEI. V was pared by 6 bases and J by 7 bases, with 14 bases of the junction left unmatched. The CDR3 extends over 15 amino acids. CDR3 bases: TGTGCCAGCAGACAACTCACGACAGGGCATGGGACCCAGTACTTC. Translating gives CASRQLTTGHGTQYF.

This chain joins TRBV7-2 and TRBJ2-5, with TRBD2 matching over 9 bases. CDR3 size: 15 residues. Germline values: CDR1 SGHTA, CDR2 FQGNSA. V lost 4 bases, J lost 3 bases, and 6 bases stayed unmatched. CDR3 coding DNA: TGTGCCAGCAGCTCCCGGACTAGCGTGGAAGAGACCCAGTACTTC. It encodes CASSSRTSVEETQYF.

This sequence joins TRBV6-6 and TRBJ2-1; 13 bases align to TRBD2. From germline, CDR1 is MNHNY and CDR2 SVGAGI (reference sequence). V shed 5 bases and J 4 bases; nucleotides not matched to a gene: 8. There are 17 residues in the CDR3. This CDR3 is CASSPIPLAGGYNEQFF. The CDR3 DNA reads TGTGCCAGCAGTCCCATCCCACTAGCGGGAGGGTACAATGAGCAGTTCTTC.

This rearrangement joins TRBV3-1 (or the pseudogene TRBV3-2) to TRBJ1-1, with D unclear. This CDR3 is 14 amino acids long. CDR1 and CDR2 (germline): LGHDT, YNNKEL (reference sequence). V was pared by 4 bases and J by 5 bases, with 14 bases between. The CDR3 coding sequence is TGTGCCAGCAGCCGACTCGAGGGTGTAACTGAAGCTTTCTTT. Its translation is CASSRLEGVTEAFF.

CDR3 nucleotide sequence: TGCAGCGGGTCGACAGGGATGAACACTGAAGCTTTCTTT. Translating it yields CSGSTGMNTEAFF. J is TRBJ1-1 and V is TRBV29-1; the match to TRBD1 covers 7 bases. Germline loops: CDR1 SQVTM, CDR2 ANQGSEA. J was trimmed by 0 bases and V by 7 bases; bases with no gene match: 5. The CDR3 covers 13 residues.

This chain joins TRBV20-1 and TRBJ2-5, with D unresolved. The CDR3 sequence is 10 residues long. Trimming left V 3 bases short and J 5 bases short, with 4 bases between. Per germline, CDR1 DFQATT and CDR2 SNEGSKA (reference sequence). The CDR3 DNA reads as TGCAGTGCTAGCCAGGAGACCCAGTACTTC. Encoded protein: CSASQETQYF.

The chain joins TRBV7-6 to TRBJ1-1; possible D gene TRBD1, 5 bases. Trimming removed 5 bases from V and 1 base from J, with 14 bases in between. This CDR3 region has 15 residues. In germline, CDR1 is SGHVS, CDR2 FNYEAQ. CDR3 sequence: CASSASQGSNTEAFF. The CDR3 DNA follows: TGTGCCAGCAGCGCCTCCCAGGGCTCGAACACTGAAGCTTTCTTT.

CDR3 nucleotide sequence: TGCGCCAGCAGCCAAGAGTCTAGCGGGAAGACGTACGAGCAGTACTTC. It codes for CASSQESSGKTYEQYF. This rearrangement joins TRBV4-1 to TRBJ2-7, with TRBD2 matching over 9 bases. The germline V gene has CDR1 MGHRA and CDR2 YSYEKL. The CDR3 spans 16 residues. The V gene end was trimmed by 0 bases and the J gene end by 4 bases; junction bases not matched to a gene: 7.

This chain connects TRBV7-2 to TRBJ2-7; the match to TRBD1 covers 11 bases. The V and J ends lost 5 bases and 2 bases, in that order; junction bases with no gene match: 11. The germline V gene has CDR1 SGHTA and CDR2 FQGNSA. This CDR3 is built from 17 residues. CDR3 in DNA: TGTGCCAGCAGCATAGGACAGGGGGCGATTTACCCCTACGAGCAGTACTTC. Protein sequence: CASSIGQGAIYPYEQYF. The variable domain in full, completed from reference TRBV7-2 and TRBJ2-7, reads GAGVSQSPSNKVTEKGKDVELRCDPISGHTALYWYRQSLGQGLEFLIYFQGNSAPDKSGLPSDRFSAERTGGSVSTLTIQRTQQEDSAVYLCASSIGQGAIYPYEQYFGPGTRLTVT.

The rearrangement links TRBV19 to TRBJ2-3, with D perhaps TRBD1 (6 bases). Trimming removed 4 bases from V and 4 bases from J, with 12 bases in between. Per the germline V gene, CDR1 is LNHDA and CDR2 is SQIVND (reference sequence). CDR3 size: 14 residues. The CDR3 spells CASSKQGGSDTQYF. The CDR3 region has the DNA TGTGCCAGTAGTAAACAGGGTGGGTCAGATACGCAGTATTTT.